The 20 T cell receptor beta chains below all came from one sample that was sequenced in a study of shared clonotypes between healthy human individuals. Terminally differentiated effector memory CD45RA+ cells were left out of the naive CD8 fraction, which was CD45RO-negative and positively selected for CCR7. TCRdb keeps only in-frame clones here, not all; method: immunoSEQ multiplex PCR. The sample consists of hundreds of thousands of clones, roughly 98% of them appearing once. Sequencing used naive CD8+ T cells sorted from blood. The receptors shown here come from a man younger than 45 in good health.

The genes are TRBV27 and TRBJ2-2; D might be TRBD1 (6 bases). There are 13 residues in the CDR3. Germline V gene lookup returns CDR1 MNHEY and CDR2 SMNVEV (reference sequence). The V end was cut by 3 bases, the J end by 5 bases, with 7 bases between. CDR3 loop: CASSFRGTGELFF. The CDR3 DNA reads TGTGCCAGCAGTTTTAGGGGGACCGGGGAGCTGTTTTTT.

This clone was detected a few times. V usage is TRBV7-9 and J usage is TRBJ2-7; D is perhaps TRBD1 (5 bases). Per the germline V gene, CDR1 is SEHNR and CDR2 is FQNEAQ (reference sequence). This CDR3 contains 13 residues. V was shortened by 7 bases and J by 6 bases, with 16 bases between the two germline ends. CDR3 bases: TGTGCCAGCACCGACCAGGGAAGGGCCGAGCAGTACTTC. It translates to CASTDQGRAEQYF.

V is TRBV4-1 and J is TRBJ2-3; the match to TRBD1 covers 8 bases. The CDR3 sequence is 17 residues long. The J segment lost 2 bases and the V segment lost 0 bases, leaving 7 bases of the junction unmatched. Germline V gene lookup returns CDR1 MGHRA and CDR2 YSYEKL. The chain's CDR3 is CASSQDPQGAATDTQYF. The CDR3 region has the DNA TGCGCCAGCAGCCAAGATCCGCAGGGGGCTGCCACAGATACGCAGTATTTT.

The J gene is TRBJ1-1, the V gene TRBV6-1; no firm D call. With 8 bases removed from V and 0 bases from J, the gap between germline ends came to 4 bases. Germline assignment: CDR1 MNHNS and CDR2 SASEGT. CDR3 length: 11 residues. CDR3 loop: CASLMNTEAFF. The CDR3 DNA reads as TGTGCCAGCCTCATGAACACTGAAGCTTTCTTT.

The chain has TRBV4-1 and TRBJ1-2; TRBD1 matches 8 bases. Germline V gives CDR1 MGHRA, CDR2 YSYEKL. The CDR3 is 14 amino acids. V shed 2 bases, J shed 4 bases, and the junction held 3 bases outside the gene matches. The CDR3 loop is CASSQPDRVYGYTF. CDR3 in DNA: TGCGCCAGCAGCCAACCGGACAGGGTCTATGGCTACACCTTC.

A single count supports this clone. The chain employs TRBV19 and TRBJ2-5, with 7 bases aligning to TRBD2. Germline lookup yields CDR1 LNHDA and CDR2 SQIVND (reference sequence). Trimming cost V 6 bases and J 2 bases; bases outside gene matches: 12. The CDR3 is 16 residues long. In nucleotides, the CDR3 is TGTGCCAGTAGCCAGTCCGGACTAGTAGTTCAAGAGACCCAGTACTTC. It yields the protein CASSQSGLVVQETQYF.

V usage is TRBV7-2 and J usage is TRBJ1-3; D remains ambiguous. Between the trimmed V and J ends, which lost 6 bases and 0 bases, there was a span of 21 bases. Germline loops: CDR1 SGHTA, CDR2 FQGNSA. This CDR3 has 18 amino acids. As DNA, the CDR3 is TGTGCCAGCAGAATCCTCGTTCGCAGCCCCTTCTCTGGAAACACCATATATTTT. The encoded protein is CASRILVRSPFSGNTIYF.

CDR3 region: CAIRTGYEQYF. The CDR3 nucleotides are TGTGCCATCAGGACAGGGTACGAGCAGTACTTC. The genes are TRBV10-3 and TRBJ2-7; 7 bases are shared with TRBD1. With V trimmed by 6 bases and J by 4 bases, 0 bases remained unmatched. Germline CDR1 ENHRY, CDR2 SYGVKD. The CDR3 is made up of 11 amino acids.

The V call is TRBV11-3, the J call TRBJ2-7; no definite D call. CDR3 size: 13 residues. V lost 5 bases and J 5 bases, leaving 13 bases between the germline ends. Per germline, CDR1 SGHNT and CDR2 YENEEA. CDR3 sequence: CASSLRPLNEQYF. The CDR3, as DNA: TGTGCCAGCAGCCTCCGTCCCCTGAACGAGCAGTACTTC.

The rearrangement uses TRBV7-9 and TRBJ2-2; D is possibly TRBD2 (5 bases). This CDR3 spans 13 amino acids. The germline CDR1 and CDR2 sequences are SEHNR and FQNEAQ (reference sequence). The germline V and J ends were trimmed by 5 bases and 7 bases, with 11 bases remaining between them. The CDR3 region has the DNA TGTGCCAGCAGCCGGGAAGGTTTCGGGGAGCTGTTTTTT. Translation: CASSREGFGELFF. Full variable domain (outside the CDR3, taken from reference TRBV7-9 and TRBJ2-2): DTGVSQNPRHKITKRGQNVTFRCDPISEHNRLYWYRQTLGQGPEFLTYFQNEAQLEKSRLLSDRFSAERPKGSFSTLEIQRTEQGDSAMYLCASSREGFGELFFGEGSRLTVL.

Turning to this clone: Other DNA sequences in this specimen translate into the identical CDR3. The chain combines TRBV9 with TRBJ2-5; TRBD1 aligns across 7 bases. The germline gives CDR1 SGDLS, CDR2 YYNGEE. This CDR3 region has 14 residues. J gave up 2 bases and V 2 bases, and 3 bases lay outside the gene matches. The CDR3 DNA is TGTGCCAGCAGCGTTTGGGACAGACAAGAGACCCAGTACTTC. Translation: CASSVWDRQETQYF.

The J gene is TRBJ2-7, the V gene TRBV28; D is unclear. V lost 2 bases and J 3 bases, leaving 20 bases between the germline ends. Per germline, CDR1 MDHEN and CDR2 SYDVKM. This CDR3 has 17 residues. In DNA form, the CDR3 reads TGTGCCAGCAGTTTAAGATACCAAAACCAATACGGCTACGAGCAGTACTTC. This translates into CASSLRYQNQYGYEQYF.

Notes on this clone: The same CDR3 also results from other DNA sequences found in this sample. The chain has TRBV7-9 and TRBJ2-7; 8 bases align to TRBD2. Germline V gives CDR1 SEHNR, CDR2 FQNEAQ (reference sequence). The CDR3 runs 14 residues. J lost 2 bases, V lost 3 bases, and 3 bases had no gene match. The CDR3 region is CASSLTSATYEQYF. CDR3 in DNA: TGTGCCAGCAGCTTGACTAGCGCTACCTACGAGCAGTACTTC.

The chain carries TRBV7-9 and TRBJ1-1; 10 positions match TRBD1. Germline V gene data show CDR1 as SEHNR and CDR2 as FQNEAQ (reference sequence). V gave up 5 bases and J gave up 3 bases; unmatched junction bases: 6. The CDR3 loop spans 15 amino acids. CDR3 in DNA: TGTGCCAGCAGCCTCGACAGGGGGCGGGACACTGAAGCTTTCTTT. This codes for CASSLDRGRDTEAFF.

V gene TRBV15 combines with J gene TRBJ2-7; no firm D call. Per the germline V gene, CDR1 is LNHNV and CDR2 is YYDKDF (reference sequence). The ends were cut back, 0 bases at V and 2 bases at J, with 11 bases in the middle. The CDR3 is 15 amino acids. CDR3 loop: CATSREQSGAYEQYF. DNA of the CDR3: TGTGCCACCAGCAGAGAACAGTCTGGGGCCTACGAGCAGTACTTC.

The J gene is TRBJ2-7, the V gene TRBV5-1, with D hard to call. The CDR3 covers 14 residues. From germline, CDR1 is SGHRS and CDR2 YFSETQ. Trimming stripped 3 bases from V and 0 bases from J, with 10 bases between. The CDR3 bases are TGCGCCAGCAGCTACATCGACCACTCCTACGAGCAGTACTTC. Translated, it gives CASSYIDHSYEQYF.

CDR3 in DNA: TGCAGCGTCGTGACAGGGGCGACCTATGGCTACACCTTC. Encoded protein: CSVVTGATYGYTF. The chain couples TRBV29-1 to TRBJ1-2; 8 positions match TRBD1. Germline V gene lookup returns CDR1 SQVTM and CDR2 ANQGSEA. V gave up 6 bases and J gave up 4 bases; unmatched junction bases: 7. The CDR3 totals 13 residues.

The genes are TRBV7-6 and TRBJ2-1; 13 bases are a match to TRBD2. This CDR3 is built from 16 residues. The junction had 8 bases not matched to a gene; V was cut back by 4 bases and J by 8 bases. The V gene's germline CDR1 is SGHVS and CDR2 FNYEAQ. CDR3 loop: CASSSLLAGGSDEQFF. As DNA, the CDR3 is TGTGCCAGCAGCTCCCTACTAGCGGGAGGGTCCGATGAGCAGTTCTTC.

The sample holds one count of this clone. The chain carries TRBV30 and TRBJ2-2; TRBD1 matches 9 bases. The germline V gene encodes CDR1 GTSNPN and CDR2 SVGIG (reference sequence). The trim removed 0 bases at V and 6 bases at J, leaving 2 bases unmatched. This CDR3 is 14 amino acids long. The CDR3 nucleotides read TGTGCCTGGAGTGTTTGGACAGGGGCCGGGGAGCTGTTTTTT. This translates into CAWSVWTGAGELFF.

The chain couples TRBV30 to TRBJ2-3; D unclear. The ends were cut back, 2 bases at V and 2 bases at J, with 11 bases in the middle. The CDR3 covers 14 residues. CDR1 is GTSNPN, CDR2 SVGIG, per germline (reference sequence). The CDR3 protein is CAWSPGADTDTQYF. CDR3 nucleotides: TGTGCCTGGAGTCCGGGCGCCGACACAGATACGCAGTATTTT.